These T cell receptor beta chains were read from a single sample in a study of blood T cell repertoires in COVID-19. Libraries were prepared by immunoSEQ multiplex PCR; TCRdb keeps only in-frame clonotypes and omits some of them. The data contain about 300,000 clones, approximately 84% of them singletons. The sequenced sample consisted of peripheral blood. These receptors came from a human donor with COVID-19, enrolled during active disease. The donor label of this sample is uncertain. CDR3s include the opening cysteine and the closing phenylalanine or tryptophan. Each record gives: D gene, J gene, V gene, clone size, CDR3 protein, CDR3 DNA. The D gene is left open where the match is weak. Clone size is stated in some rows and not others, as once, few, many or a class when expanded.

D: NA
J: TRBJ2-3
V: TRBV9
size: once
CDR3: CASKDRTAHQIYTQYF
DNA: TGTGCCAGCAAAGACAGGACGGCCCATCAAATTTATACGCAGTATTTT

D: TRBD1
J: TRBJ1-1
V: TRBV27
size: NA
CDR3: CASSIRDSSTEAFF
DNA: TGTGCCAGCAGTATCCGGGACAGTAGCACTGAAGCTTTCTTT

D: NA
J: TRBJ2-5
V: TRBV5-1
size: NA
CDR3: CASYTQSGSGETQYF
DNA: TGCGCCAGCTACACACAAAGCGGATCCGGAGAGACCCAGTACTTC

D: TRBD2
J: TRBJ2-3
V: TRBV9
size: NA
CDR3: CASSPSGGTFTDTQYF
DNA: TGTGCCAGCAGCCCTAGCGGGGGGACCTTCACAGATACGCAGTATTTT

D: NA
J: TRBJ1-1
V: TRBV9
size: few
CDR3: CASSVAMEAEAFF
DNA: TGTGCCAGCAGCGTAGCGATGGAGGCTGAAGCTTTCTTT

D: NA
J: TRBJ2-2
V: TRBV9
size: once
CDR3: CASTQGFSNTGELFF
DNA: TGTGCCAGCACCCAGGGCTTTTCGAACACCGGGGAGCTGTTTTTT

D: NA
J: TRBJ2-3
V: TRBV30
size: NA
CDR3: CAWSVSAPRGDTQYF
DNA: TGTGCCTGGAGTGTATCCGCCCCGAGAGGTGATACGCAGTATTTT

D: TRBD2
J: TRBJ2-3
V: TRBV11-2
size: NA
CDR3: CASSSHPGLATDTQYF
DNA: TGTGCCAGCAGCTCCCACCCGGGACTAGCTACAGATACGCAGTATTTT

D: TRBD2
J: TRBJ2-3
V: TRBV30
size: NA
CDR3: CAWRERGTDTQYF
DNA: TGTGCCTGGCGGGAGCGGGGTACAGATACGCAGTATTTT

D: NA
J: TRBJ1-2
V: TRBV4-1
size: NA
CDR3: CASSQVGLGGYGYTF
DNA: TGCGCCAGCAGCCAAGTGGGCCTAGGAGGATATGGCTACACCTTC

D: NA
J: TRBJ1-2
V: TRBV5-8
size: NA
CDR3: CASSRAGEGYGYTF
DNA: TGTGCCAGCAGCCGTGCTGGGGAGGGATATGGCTACACCTTC

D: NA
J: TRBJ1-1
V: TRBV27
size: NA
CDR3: CARGVYTEAFF
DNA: TGTGCCAGGGGAGTGTACACTGAAGCTTTCTTT

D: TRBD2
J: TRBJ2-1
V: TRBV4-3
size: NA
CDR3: CASSQGLSSYNEQFF
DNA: TGCGCCAGCAGCCAGGGACTATCAAGTTACAATGAGCAGTTCTTC

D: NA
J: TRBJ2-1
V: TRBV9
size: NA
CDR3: CASSVGQIPYNEQFF
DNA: TGTGCCAGCAGCGTCGGACAGATTCCCTACAATGAGCAGTTCTTC

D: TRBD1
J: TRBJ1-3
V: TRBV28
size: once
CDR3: CASSFTQGALSGNTIYF
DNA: TGTGCCAGCAGTTTCACCCAGGGGGCGTTGTCTGGAAACACCATATATTTT

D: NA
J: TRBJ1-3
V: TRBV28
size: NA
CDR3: CASTIGGAYFSGNTIYF
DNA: TGTGCCAGCACTATTGGGGGGGCCTACTTCTCTGGAAACACCATATATTTT

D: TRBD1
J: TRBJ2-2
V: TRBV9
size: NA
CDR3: CASSEKQGSGELFF
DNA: TGTGCCAGCAGCGAAAAACAGGGGTCCGGGGAGCTGTTTTTT

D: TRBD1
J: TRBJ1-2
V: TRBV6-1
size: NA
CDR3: CASSEGTGVYGYTF
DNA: TGTGCCAGCAGTGAGGGGACAGGGGTCTATGGCTACACCTTC

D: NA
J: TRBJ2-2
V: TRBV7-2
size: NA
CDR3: CASSFSLANTGELFF
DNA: TGTGCCAGCAGCTTCAGTCTGGCGAACACCGGGGAGCTGTTTTTT

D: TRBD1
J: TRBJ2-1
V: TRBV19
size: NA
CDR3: CASRTTGGRNEQFF
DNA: TGTGCCAGTAGGACCACAGGGGGTAGGAATGAGCAGTTCTTC

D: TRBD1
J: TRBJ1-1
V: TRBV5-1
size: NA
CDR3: CASSSRQGGVNTEAFF
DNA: TGCGCCAGCAGCTCCCGACAGGGCGGGGTGAACACTGAAGCTTTCTTT

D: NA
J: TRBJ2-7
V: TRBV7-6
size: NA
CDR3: CASSLSGLGEQYF
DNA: TGTGCCAGCAGCTTAAGCGGGCTGGGGGAGCAGTACTTC

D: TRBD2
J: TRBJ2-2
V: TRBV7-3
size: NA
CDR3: CASSPRLAGGVINTGELFF
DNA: TGTGCCAGCAGCCCGAGACTAGCGGGAGGGGTAATTAACACCGGGGAGCTGTTTTTT

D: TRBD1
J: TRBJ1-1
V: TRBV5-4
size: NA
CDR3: CASSLGTGITEAFF
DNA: TGTGCCAGCAGCTTGGGGACAGGGATAACTGAAGCTTTCTTT

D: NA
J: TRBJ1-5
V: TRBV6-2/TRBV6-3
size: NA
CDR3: CASSYRPYSNQPQHF
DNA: TGTGCCAGCAGTTACCGTCCTTATAGCAATCAGCCCCAGCATTTT

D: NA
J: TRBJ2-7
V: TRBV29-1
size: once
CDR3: CSVVRPPGEQYF
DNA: TGCAGCGTTGTCCGTCCGCCCGGCGAGCAGTACTTC

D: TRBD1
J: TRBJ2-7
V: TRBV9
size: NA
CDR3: CASSVGTGRPLGEQYF
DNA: TGTGCCAGCAGCGTAGGGACAGGGCGCCCTCTGGGAGAGCAGTACTTC

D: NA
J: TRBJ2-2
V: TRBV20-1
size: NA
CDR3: CSASRPGGTGELFF
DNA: TGCAGTGCTAGTAGGCCTGGGGGGACCGGGGAGCTGTTTTTT

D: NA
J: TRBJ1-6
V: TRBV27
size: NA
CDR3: CASSLLGGPLHF
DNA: TGTGCCAGCAGTTTACTGGGGGGACCCCTCCACTTT

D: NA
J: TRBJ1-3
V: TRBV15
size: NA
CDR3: CATSRDQAGNTIYF
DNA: TGTGCCACCAGCAGAGACCAGGCTGGAAACACCATATATTTT

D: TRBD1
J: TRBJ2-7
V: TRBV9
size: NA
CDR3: CASSVMGQGLYEQYF
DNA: TGTGCCAGCAGCGTAATGGGACAGGGACTGTACGAGCAGTACTTC

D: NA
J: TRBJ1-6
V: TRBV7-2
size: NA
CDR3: CASSLGGGPLHF
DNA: TGTGCCAGCAGCTTAGGGGGAGGGCCCCTCCACTTT

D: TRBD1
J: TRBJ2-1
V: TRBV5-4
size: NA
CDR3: CASSSDREKVMSYNEQFF
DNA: TGTGCCAGCAGCTCGGACAGGGAAAAGGTCATGAGCTACAATGAGCAGTTCTTC

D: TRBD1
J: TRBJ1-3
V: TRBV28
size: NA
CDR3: CASNMAGGHFSGNTIYF
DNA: TGTGCCAGCAATATGGCAGGGGGCCATTTCTCTGGAAACACCATATATTTT

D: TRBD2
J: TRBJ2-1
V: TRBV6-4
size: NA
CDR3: CASSELAGGVEQFF
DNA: TGTGCCAGCAGTGAACTAGCGGGAGGGGTTGAGCAGTTCTTC

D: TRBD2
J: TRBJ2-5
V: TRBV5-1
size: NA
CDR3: CASSLYGAGGRETQYF
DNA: TGCGCCAGCAGCTTGTATGGAGCGGGAGGGCGGGAGACCCAGTACTTC

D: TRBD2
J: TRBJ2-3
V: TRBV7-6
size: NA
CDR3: CASSLAASGRAQDTQYF
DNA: TGTGCCAGCAGCTTAGCGGCTAGCGGGAGGGCCCAAGATACGCAGTATTTT

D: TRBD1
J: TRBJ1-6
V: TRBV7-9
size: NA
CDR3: CASSRQTGANSPLHF
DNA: TGTGCCAGCAGCCGCCAGACAGGGGCTAATTCACCCCTCCACTTT

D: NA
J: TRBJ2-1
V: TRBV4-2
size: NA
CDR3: CASSQGSGSYNEQFF
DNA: TGTGCCAGCAGCCAAGGGTCGGGCTCCTACAATGAGCAGTTCTTC

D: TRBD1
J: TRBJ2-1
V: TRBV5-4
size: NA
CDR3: CASRDRVYNEQFF
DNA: TGTGCCAGCCGGGACAGGGTCTACAATGAGCAGTTCTTC

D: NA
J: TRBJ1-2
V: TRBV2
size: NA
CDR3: CASTEQGAKGYTF
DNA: TGTGCCAGTACCGAACAGGGCGCTAAGGGCTACACCTTC

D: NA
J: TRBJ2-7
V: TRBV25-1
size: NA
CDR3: CASSEGQGWNEQYF
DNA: TGTGCCAGCAGTGAAGGGCAGGGTTGGAACGAGCAGTACTTC

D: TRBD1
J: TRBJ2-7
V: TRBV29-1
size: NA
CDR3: CSVEVGRGNRGEQYF
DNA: TGCAGCGTTGAAGTGGGAAGAGGGAACAGGGGCGAGCAGTACTTC

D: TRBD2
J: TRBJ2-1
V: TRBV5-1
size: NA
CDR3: CASSLAASSYNEQFF
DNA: TGCGCCAGCAGCCTAGCGGCTAGCTCCTACAATGAGCAGTTCTTC

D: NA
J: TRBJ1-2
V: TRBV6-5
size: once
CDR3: CASSRRDTPYGYTF
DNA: TGTGCCAGCAGTCGAAGAGACACCCCATATGGCTACACCTTC

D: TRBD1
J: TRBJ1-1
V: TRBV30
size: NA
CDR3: CAWSGRGQGALGTEAFF
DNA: TGTGCCTGGAGTGGCAGGGGACAGGGGGCTCTCGGCACTGAAGCTTTCTTT

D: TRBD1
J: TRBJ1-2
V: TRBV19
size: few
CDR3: CASNIKDRVYGYTF
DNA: TGTGCCAGTAACATCAAGGACAGGGTCTATGGCTACACCTTC

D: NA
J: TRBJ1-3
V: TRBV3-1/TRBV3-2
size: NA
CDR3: CASSRYREISGNTIYF
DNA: TGTGCCAGCAGCCGTTACCGGGAAATCTCTGGAAACACCATATATTTT

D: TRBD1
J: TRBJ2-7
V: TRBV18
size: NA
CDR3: CASSPTTGAYEQYF
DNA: TGTGCCAGCTCACCGACGACAGGGGCCTACGAGCAGTACTTC